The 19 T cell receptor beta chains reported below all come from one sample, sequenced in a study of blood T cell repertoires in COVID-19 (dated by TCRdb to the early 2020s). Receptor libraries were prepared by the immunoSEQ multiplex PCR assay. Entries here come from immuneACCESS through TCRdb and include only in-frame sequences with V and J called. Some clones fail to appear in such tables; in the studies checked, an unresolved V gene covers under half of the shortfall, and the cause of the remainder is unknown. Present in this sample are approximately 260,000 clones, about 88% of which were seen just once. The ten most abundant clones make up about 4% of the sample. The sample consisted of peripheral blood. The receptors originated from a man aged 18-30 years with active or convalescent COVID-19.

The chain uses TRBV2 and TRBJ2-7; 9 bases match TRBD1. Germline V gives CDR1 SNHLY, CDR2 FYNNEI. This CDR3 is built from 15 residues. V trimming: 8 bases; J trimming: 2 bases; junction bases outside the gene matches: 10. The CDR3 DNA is TGTGCCAGCGGGAGGAGGGACAGGGTGGCCTACGAGCAGTACTTC. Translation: CASGRRDRVAYEQYF. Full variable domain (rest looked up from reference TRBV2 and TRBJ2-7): EPEVTQTPSHQVTQMGQEVILRCVPISNHLYFYWYRQILGQKVEFLVSFYNNEISEKSEIFDDQFSVERPDGSNFTLKIRSTKLEDSAMYFCASGRRDRVAYEQYFGPGTRLTVT.

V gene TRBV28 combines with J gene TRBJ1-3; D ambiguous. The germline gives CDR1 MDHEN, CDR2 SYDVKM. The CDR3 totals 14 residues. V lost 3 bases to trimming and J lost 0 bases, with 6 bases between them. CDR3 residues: CASSFPFSGNTIYF. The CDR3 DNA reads TGTGCCAGCAGTTTCCCGTTCTCTGGAAACACCATATATTTT. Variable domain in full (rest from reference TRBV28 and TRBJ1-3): DVKVTQSSRYLVKRTGEKVFLECVQDMDHENMFWYRQDPGLGLRLIYFSYDVKMKEKGDIPEGYSVSREKKERFSLILESASTNQTSMYLCASSFPFSGNTIYFGEGSWLTVV.

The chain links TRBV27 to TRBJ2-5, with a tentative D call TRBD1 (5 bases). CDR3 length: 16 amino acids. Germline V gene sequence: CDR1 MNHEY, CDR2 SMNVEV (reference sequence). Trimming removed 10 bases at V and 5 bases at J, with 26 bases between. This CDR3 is CANRPHRPGFTETQYF. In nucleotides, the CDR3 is TGTGCCAACCGTCCCCATAGACCAGGGTTTACCGAGACCCAGTACTTC.

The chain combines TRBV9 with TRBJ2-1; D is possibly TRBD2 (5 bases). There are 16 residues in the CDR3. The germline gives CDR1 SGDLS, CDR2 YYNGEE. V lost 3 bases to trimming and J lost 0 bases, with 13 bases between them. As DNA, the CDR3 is TGTGCCAGCAGCGGAGGAGGTACGAGCTCCTACAATGAGCAGTTCTTC. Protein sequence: CASSGGGTSSYNEQFF.

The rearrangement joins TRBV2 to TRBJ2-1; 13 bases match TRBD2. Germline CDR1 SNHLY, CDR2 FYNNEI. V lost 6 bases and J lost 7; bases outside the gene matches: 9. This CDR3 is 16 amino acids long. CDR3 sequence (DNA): TGTGCCAGCAGCCTAACTAGCGGGGGGGCCTTGAATGAGCAGTTCTTC. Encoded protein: CASSLTSGGALNEQFF.

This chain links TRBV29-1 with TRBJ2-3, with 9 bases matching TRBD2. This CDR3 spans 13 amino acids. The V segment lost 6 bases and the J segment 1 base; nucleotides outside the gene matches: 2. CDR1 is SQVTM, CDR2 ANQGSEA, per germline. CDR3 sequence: CSVEREGTDTQYF. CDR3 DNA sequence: TGCAGCGTAGAGCGGGAGGGCACAGATACGCAGTATTTT.

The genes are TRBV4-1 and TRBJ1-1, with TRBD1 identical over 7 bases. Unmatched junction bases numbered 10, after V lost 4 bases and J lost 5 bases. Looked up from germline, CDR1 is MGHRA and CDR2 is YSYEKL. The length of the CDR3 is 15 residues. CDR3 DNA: TGCGCCAGCAGCCCCAGGGGGGCTGAAGTTACTGAAGCTTTCTTT. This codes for CASSPRGAEVTEAFF.

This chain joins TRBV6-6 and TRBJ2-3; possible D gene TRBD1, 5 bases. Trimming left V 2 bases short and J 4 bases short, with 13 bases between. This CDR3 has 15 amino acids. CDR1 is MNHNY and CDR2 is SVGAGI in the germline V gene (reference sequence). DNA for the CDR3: TGTGCCAGCAGTTACGCCGCACAGGCGCCAGATACGCAGTATTTT. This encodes CASSYAAQAPDTQYF.

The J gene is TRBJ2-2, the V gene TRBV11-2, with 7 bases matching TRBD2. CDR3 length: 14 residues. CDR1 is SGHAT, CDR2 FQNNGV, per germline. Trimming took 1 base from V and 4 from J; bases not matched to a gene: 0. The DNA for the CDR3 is TGTGCCAGCAGCTTAGGGGGGGGCACCGGGGAGCTGTTTTTT. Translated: CASSLGGGTGELFF.

CDR3 protein: CASSIEDGGSPLHF. CDR3 bases: TGTGCCAGTAGTATAGAGGATGGCGGTTCACCCCTCCACTTT. The V and J genes are TRBV19 and TRBJ1-6; D is unresolved. V was cut by 0 bases and J by 9 bases, with 9 bases left in between. This CDR3 is built from 14 residues. Germline CDR1 and CDR2: LNHDA and SQIVND (reference sequence).

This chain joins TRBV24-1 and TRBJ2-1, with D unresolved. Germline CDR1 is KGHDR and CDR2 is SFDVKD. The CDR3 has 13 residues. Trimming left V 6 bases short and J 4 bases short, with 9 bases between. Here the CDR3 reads CATSQQIYNEQFF. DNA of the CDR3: TGTGCCACCAGTCAACAGATTTACAATGAGCAGTTCTTC.

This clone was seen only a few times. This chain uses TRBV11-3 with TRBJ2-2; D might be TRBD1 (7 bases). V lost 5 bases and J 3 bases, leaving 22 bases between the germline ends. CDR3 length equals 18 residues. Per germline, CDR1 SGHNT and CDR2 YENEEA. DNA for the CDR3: TGTGCCAGCAGCGAGGGGTATCGCGGGACAGACGACACCGGGGAGCTGTTTTTT. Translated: CASSEGYRGTDDTGELFF. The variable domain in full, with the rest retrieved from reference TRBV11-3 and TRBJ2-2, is EAGVVQSPRYKIIEKKQPVAFWCNPISGHNTLYWYLQNLGQGPELLIRYENEEAVDDSQLPKDRFSAERLKGVDSTLKIQPAELGDSAVYLCASSEGYRGTDDTGELFFGEGSRLTVL.

CDR3 bases: TGTGCCAGCCGAGTCCGGGACAGCGGAAACACTGAAGCTTTCTTT. It yields the protein CASRVRDSGNTEAFF. The rearrangement uses TRBV2 and TRBJ1-1; 7 bases are a match to TRBD1. The CDR3 runs to 15 residues. Germline V gene lookup returns CDR1 SNHLY and CDR2 FYNNEI. The V gene end was trimmed by 8 bases and the J gene end by 2 bases; junction bases not matched to a gene: 11.

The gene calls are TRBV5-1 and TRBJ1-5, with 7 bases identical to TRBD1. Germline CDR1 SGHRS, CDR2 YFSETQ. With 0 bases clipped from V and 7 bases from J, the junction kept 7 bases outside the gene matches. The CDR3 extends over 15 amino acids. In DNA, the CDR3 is TGCGCCAGCAGCTTGGAAGGGGGCGAAGGACAGCCCCAGCATTTT. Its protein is CASSLEGGEGQPQHF.

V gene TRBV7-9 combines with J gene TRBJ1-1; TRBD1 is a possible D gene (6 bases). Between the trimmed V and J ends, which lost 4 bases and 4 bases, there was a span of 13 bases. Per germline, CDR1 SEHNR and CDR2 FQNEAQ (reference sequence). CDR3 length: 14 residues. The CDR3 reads CASSSQQGVTEAFF. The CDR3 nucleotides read TGTGCCAGCAGCTCACAACAGGGTGTCACTGAAGCTTTCTTT.

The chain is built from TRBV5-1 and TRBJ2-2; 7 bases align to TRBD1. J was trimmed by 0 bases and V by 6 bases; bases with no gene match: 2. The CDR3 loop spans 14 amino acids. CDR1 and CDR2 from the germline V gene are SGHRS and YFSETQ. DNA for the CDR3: TGCGCCAGCACGGGACAGCCGAACACCGGGGAGCTGTTTTTT. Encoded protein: CASTGQPNTGELFF.

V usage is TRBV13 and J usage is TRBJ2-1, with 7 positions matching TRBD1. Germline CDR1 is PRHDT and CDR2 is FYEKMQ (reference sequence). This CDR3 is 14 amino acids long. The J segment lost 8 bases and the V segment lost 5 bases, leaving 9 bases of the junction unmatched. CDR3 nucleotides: TGTGCCAGCAGCGCCCCCCAGGGGACAGATGAGCAGTTCTTC. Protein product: CASSAPQGTDEQFF.

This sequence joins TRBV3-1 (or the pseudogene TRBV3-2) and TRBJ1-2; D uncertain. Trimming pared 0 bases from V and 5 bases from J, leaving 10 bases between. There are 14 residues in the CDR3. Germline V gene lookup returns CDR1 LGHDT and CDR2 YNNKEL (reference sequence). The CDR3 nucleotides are TGTGCCAGCAGCCAAGACCGCGTCGCTTATGGCTACACCTTC. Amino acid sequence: CASSQDRVAYGYTF.

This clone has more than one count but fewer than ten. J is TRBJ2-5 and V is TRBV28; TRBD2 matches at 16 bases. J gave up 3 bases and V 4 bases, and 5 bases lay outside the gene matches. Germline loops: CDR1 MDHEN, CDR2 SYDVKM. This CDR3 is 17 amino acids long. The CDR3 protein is CASSWGLAGGRKETQYF. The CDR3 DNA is TGTGCCAGCAGTTGGGGACTAGCGGGGGGGCGGAAAGAGACCCAGTACTTC.